The rows below give T cell receptor beta chains drawn from one sample of a study of technical replicates of blood from a few donors. Data came from immunoSEQ multiplex PCR; TCRdb stores just in-frame clones and leaves some out. The sample has roughly 100,000 clones, 96% seen once. The sequenced sample was T cells isolated from PBMCs. The receptors originated from a human donor in good health. Each CDR3 is given with its conserved first and last residue. A D gene is named only where the DNA matches it firmly. Some rows mark clone size as missing; the rest say once, few, many or name a class of expanded clone.

cdr3_nt cdr3_aa d_call v_call clone_size j_call cdr3_length
TGTGCCTGGAGTGTAGCCTGGGGGCTTCACTACGAGCAGTACTTC CAWSVAWGLHYEQYF - TRBV30 - TRBJ2-7 15
TGTGCCAGCAGCCCCGGGGGGCTAGCTGAAGCTTTCTTT CASSPGGLAEAFF - TRBV7-9 - TRBJ1-1 13
TGTGCCAGTAGTATAGATCTTCGACAGTTACAAATTCAGCCCCAGCATTTT CASSIDLRQLQIQPQHF - TRBV19 - TRBJ1-5 17
TGTGCCAGCAGCTTGGGCCTGACAGGGAAAGAGACCCAGTACTTC CASSLGLTGKETQYF TRBD1 TRBV7-2 - TRBJ2-5 15
TGTGCCAGCAGCCCCAGGACTAGCGGGAGAGGGGTGGGGGAGACCCAGTACTTC CASSPRTSGRGVGETQYF TRBD2 TRBV11-3 - TRBJ2-5 18
TGTGCCAGCAGTACCGGGACTCCCGTCCCCTACGAGCAGTACTTC CASSTGTPVPYEQYF - TRBV25-1 - TRBJ2-7 15
TGCGCCAGCAGCCAAGCGGACAGGGGGAATGGCTACACCTTC CASSQADRGNGYTF TRBD1 TRBV4-1 - TRBJ1-2 14
TGTGCCAGCAGCCCCCTTGTCCGCGAGCAGTACTTC CASSPLVREQYF - TRBV7-9 - TRBJ2-7 12
TGTGCCAGCAGTGGTGGGTTTAGGACAGGGGGCTTCACTGAAGCTTTCTTT CASSGGFRTGGFTEAFF TRBD1 TRBV25-1 - TRBJ1-1 17
TGCGCCAGCTTCACCCCATTGGGGCGGAACACCGGGGAGCTGTTTTTT CASFTPLGRNTGELFF - TRBV10-2 - TRBJ2-2 16
TGTGCCAGCAGTTACGGGGCGGGGAAGGAGGAGACCCAGTACTTC CASSYGAGKEETQYF - TRBV7-9 - TRBJ2-5 15
TGTGCCAGCAGCCCAAGGACAGATGGCTACACCTTC CASSPRTDGYTF - TRBV5-8 - TRBJ1-2 12
TGCAGCGTTGAAGATAAGTTTAGCGGGGCCTACACCGGGGAGCTGTTTTTT CSVEDKFSGAYTGELFF TRBD2 TRBV29-1 - TRBJ2-2 17
TGTGCCAGCAGCTCGGGACAGGTCTTTATCCCCCGTGCTAACTATGGCTACACCTTC CASSSGQVFIPRANYGYTF TRBD1 TRBV9 - TRBJ1-2 19
TGTGCCAGCAGCCAAATAGGGACAGCCAGGGATGGCTACACCTTC CASSQIGTARDGYTF TRBD1 TRBV14 - TRBJ1-2 15
TGTGCCAGCAGCGTAGATACCTACAATGAGCAGTTCTTC CASSVDTYNEQFF - TRBV9 - TRBJ2-1 13
TGTGCCAGTAGTATAGCGGTAGAGCCCCAGCATTTT CASSIAVEPQHF - TRBV19 - TRBJ1-5 12
TGCGCCAGCAGCCAAGATCACAGCGGGAGGGCCCGAGAGACCCAGTACTTC CASSQDHSGRARETQYF TRBD2 TRBV4-1 - TRBJ2-5 17
TGTGCCAGCAGCTCGACAGGGGGCGTCTACAATGAGCAGTTCTTC CASSSTGGVYNEQFF TRBD1 TRBV11-2 - TRBJ2-1 15
TGTGCCTGGAGGCCAGGGACAGGGGGTGTGGGCTCCTATAATTCACCCCTCCACTTT CAWRPGTGGVGSYNSPLHF TRBD1 TRBV30 - TRBJ1-6 19
TGTGCCAGCAGCCTACCTGGTCTTAGCTCTGGAAACACCATATATTTT CASSLPGLSSGNTIYF - TRBV5-4 - TRBJ1-3 16
TGTGCCAGCTCACGTACTAGAAGCTACAATGAGCAGTTCTTC CASSRTRSYNEQFF - TRBV18 - TRBJ2-1 14
TGCAGCGTTGAGCGGGTCGCTAGCTCGGCCCCATCTAGCACAGATACGCAGTATTTT CSVERVASSAPSSTDTQYF - TRBV29-1 - TRBJ2-3 19
TGTGCCAGCAGCCAAGATATTGCGGACGAGCAGTACTTC CASSQDIADEQYF - TRBV4-2 - TRBJ2-7 13
TGCGCCAGCAGCTTGGGAGGGCTAGCCCTTAACACAGATACGCAGTATTTT CASSLGGLALNTDTQYF - TRBV5-1 - TRBJ2-3 17
TGTGCCAGCAGTTTGACCCCCGCTAGACACAATGAGCAGTTCTTC CASSLTPARHNEQFF - TRBV27 - TRBJ2-1 15
TGTGCCATCGAGGAAGCCGCGAACACCGGGGAGCTGTTTTTT CAIEEAANTGELFF - TRBV28 - TRBJ2-2 14
TGCGCCAGCAGCCGTTGGACAGGGGAAGAGACCCAGTACTTC CASSRWTGEETQYF TRBD1 TRBV4-1 - TRBJ2-5 14
TGTGCCAGCAGCCCATATGGACAGGTTCAAGTCTACGAAAAACTGTTTTTT CASSPYGQVQVYEKLFF TRBD1 TRBV7-9 - TRBJ1-4 17
TGTGCCAGCAGCTTGGGAGCGGGGAACACTGAAGCTTTCTTT CASSLGAGNTEAFF - TRBV5-6 - TRBJ1-1 14
TGCGCCAGCAGCTTACGGACAGGCGTGCCTTATGGCTACACCTTC CASSLRTGVPYGYTF TRBD1 TRBV5-1 once TRBJ1-2 15
TGTGCCAGCAGTGGGGCCAGGAATTGGGAGACCCAGTACTTC CASSGARNWETQYF - TRBV27 - TRBJ2-5 14
TGTGCCAGCAGCTTAGGGGGACAGAACGAGCAGTACTTC CASSLGGQNEQYF TRBD1 TRBV7-9 - TRBJ2-7 13
TGTGCGAGTAAGGGGACTGGCCCCTCCTACGAGCAGTACTTC CASKGTGPSYEQYF - TRBV19 - TRBJ2-7 14
TGCGCCAGCAGCCCCCATGGTCGGGAGACCCAGTACTTC CASSPHGRETQYF - TRBV5-1 - TRBJ2-5 13
TGTGCCAGTAGTTTCCGGGACAGGATATACGAGCAGTACTTC CASSFRDRIYEQYF TRBD1 TRBV19 - TRBJ2-7 14